This T cell receptor (beta chain) is drawn from a study of T cell responses to AZD1222 COVID-19 vaccine. The count of this clone is one. Its target is not known. This table comes from immunoSEQ multiplex PCR, and its TCRdb copy is limited to in-frame clones, with some not included. The repertoire holds about 79,000 clones, with about 84% as singletons. Study outcomes and limitations: The breadth and depth of Spike-specific TCRs increased once two AZD1222 doses had been given. Dominant CD4 TCR responses targeted spike regions 160-218 and 743-854. Baseline serology detected seropositivity in only five or six AZD1222 recipients. White British donors predominated, females outnumbered males, and clonal diversity was possibly underestimated.

Sequencing was performed on peripheral blood, taken on day 0 of AZD1222 vaccination. The TCR comes from an adult in good health.

CDR3: CASSSTSGRMMGAHNEQFF. The CDR3 bases are TGTGCCAGTAGTTCTACTAGCGGGAGGATGATGGGAGCGCACAATGAGCAGTTCTTC. The rearrangement joins TRBV19 to TRBJ2-1; 12 nucleotides agree with TRBD2. There are 19 residues in the CDR3. V dropped 5 bases and J dropped 5; count of bases not matched to a gene: 16. CDR1 is LNHDA and CDR2 is SQIVND in the germline V gene (reference sequence).